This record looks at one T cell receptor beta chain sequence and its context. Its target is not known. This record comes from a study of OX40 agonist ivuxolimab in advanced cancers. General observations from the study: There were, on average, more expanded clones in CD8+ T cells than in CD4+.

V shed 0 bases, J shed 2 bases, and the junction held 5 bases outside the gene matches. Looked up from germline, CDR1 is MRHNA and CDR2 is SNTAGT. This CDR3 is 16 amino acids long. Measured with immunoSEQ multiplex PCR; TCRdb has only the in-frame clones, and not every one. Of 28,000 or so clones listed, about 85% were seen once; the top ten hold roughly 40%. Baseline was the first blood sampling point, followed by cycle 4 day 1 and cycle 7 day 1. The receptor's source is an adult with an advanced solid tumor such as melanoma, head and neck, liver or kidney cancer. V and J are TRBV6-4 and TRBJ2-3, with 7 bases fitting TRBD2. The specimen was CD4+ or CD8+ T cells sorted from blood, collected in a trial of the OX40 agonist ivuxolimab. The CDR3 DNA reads TGTGCCAGCAGTGACTCGAACAGCGGGGTCACAGATACGCAGTATTTT. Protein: CASSDSNSGVTDTQYF.